A single T cell receptor (beta chain) is shown here with its context. Clones were read by immunoSEQ multiplex PCR, and TCRdb kept only the in-frame ones, dropping some. Of tens of thousands of clones in the sample, over 85% are singletons; the top ten hold 3.7%. The data were obtained in a study of T cell changes during pregnancy in multiple sclerosis. The germline V gene encodes CDR1 LNHNV and CDR2 YYDKDF (reference sequence). Germline trimming cut 8 bases from V and 7 bases from J; bases unmatched to any gene: 10. This CDR3 has 14 amino acids. Sample: peripheral blood, taken after pregnancy. This sequence originates from a female donor in good health, enrolled as a control in a pregnancy study. This chain connects TRBV15 to TRBJ2-7; TRBD2 aligns across 11 bases. DNA of the CDR3: TGTGCCACCCGGCCGGATAGCGGGAGGGGGGAGCAGTACTTC. Protein: CATRPDSGRGEQYF.